There are a few counts of the clone carrying this T cell receptor beta chain. The time point: newly diagnosed GD, antithyroid drugs for less than 3 months. The TCR library used RNA extracted from PBMCs. In building TCR beta libraries, iRepertoire HTBI primers were used together with Arm-PCR of CDR3 regions. TCRdb re-called the multiplex PCR reads through MiXCR, storing one row per CDR3 protein. The sample has hundreds of thousands of distinct CDR3 sequences, about 16% seen once. This entry belongs to a study of regulatory T cells in long-lasting Graves disease. The V end was cut by 0 bases, the J end by 10 bases, with 11 bases between. This CDR3 region has 14 residues. Germline V gene data show CDR1 as SGHRS and CDR2 as YFSETQ. These same records also appear under a second study, on T cells in Graves' hyperthyroidism and ophthalmopathy. Per that study: Blood samples included most of the expanded thyroid clonotypes exceeding 0.001.

This TCR was recovered from a man aged 18 to 35 with Graves disease. Specimen: peripheral blood mononuclear cells (PBMCs), collected at new diagnosis, from a patient treated with antithyroid drugs. J is TRBJ1-6 and V is TRBV5-1; D gene uncertain. The CDR3 nucleotides are TGCGCCAGCAGCTTGGAGGCGGGAGCCTCACCCCTCCACTTT. Protein product: CASSLEAGASPLHF.